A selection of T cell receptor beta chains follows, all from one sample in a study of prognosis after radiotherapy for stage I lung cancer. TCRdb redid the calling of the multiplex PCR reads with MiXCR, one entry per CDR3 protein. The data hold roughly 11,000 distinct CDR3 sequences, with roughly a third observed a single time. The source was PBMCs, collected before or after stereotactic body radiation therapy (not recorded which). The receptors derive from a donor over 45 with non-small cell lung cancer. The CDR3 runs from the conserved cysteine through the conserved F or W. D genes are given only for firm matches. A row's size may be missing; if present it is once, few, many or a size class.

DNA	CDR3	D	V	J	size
TGCAGTGCTAGAGCTAGCGGGGGGGCCGGAAACATTCAGTACTTC	CSARASGGAGNIQYF	TRBD2	TRBV20-1	TRBJ2-4	many
TGTGCCAGCAGTGGACAGTACAATCAGCCCCAGCATTTT	CASSGQYNQPQHF	-	TRBV2	TRBJ1-5	-
TGTGCCAGCAGTTTATTTGTAGAAAATTCACCCCTCCACTTT	CASSLFVENSPLHF	-	TRBV28	TRBJ1-6	-
TGCAGTGTAGACGGGCCCGGCCTGGGAAATGAGCAGTTCTTC	CSVDGPGLGNEQFF	-	TRBV20-1	TRBJ2-1	many
TGTGCCAGCAGCTTAAAGGGGGTCTATGAGCAGTTCTTC	CASSLKGVYEQFF	-	TRBV11-3	TRBJ2-1	-
TGTGCTAGCAGCTTAACCGGGGGGTCAGATACGCAGTATTTT	CASSLTGGSDTQYF	TRBD2	TRBV7-7	TRBJ2-3	many
TGTGCCAGTAGGATGGGGACAGGGGGTCGAGACTATGGCTACACCTTC	CASRMGTGGRDYGYTF	TRBD1	TRBV19	TRBJ1-2	-
TGTGCCAGCAGTTACTCGTCCGGCGGGGGGAACGAGCAGTACTTC	CASSYSSGGGNEQYF	TRBD2	TRBV6-6	TRBJ2-7	-
TGTGCCAGCAGCGTAGTAGGGCAGGTCGGACCGAACACTGAAGCTTTCTTT	CASSVVGQVGPNTEAFF	-	TRBV9	TRBJ1-1	-
TGTGCCAGCAGCGCCCGGACAATTTTGCAATTCTTC	CASSARTILQFF	-	TRBV11-2	TRBJ2-1	many
TGTGCCAGCAGTTTAAGGCGCAGGGCTGGAAACACCATATATTTT	CASSLRRRAGNTIYF	-	TRBV12-3/TRBV12-4	TRBJ1-3	many
TGTGCCAGCAGCTCCGGGCAGGCGACGTGGGAGACCCAGTACTTC	CASSSGQATWETQYF	-	TRBV7-9	TRBJ2-5	many
TGTGCCAGCAGTTTAGCATCGGGGACAGGGGGCTTCTACAATGAGCAGTTCTTC	CASSLASGTGGFYNEQFF	TRBD1	TRBV12-3/TRBV12-4	TRBJ2-1	many
TGTGCCAGTAGTAGGGGGGGCGGGCCGTTCACCGGGGAGCTGTTTTTT	CASSRGGGPFTGELFF	-	TRBV19	TRBJ2-2	many
TGTGCCAGCAGAACCGGCGGGGGTCGGCCCGGAATGTTCTTC	CASRTGGGRPGMFF	TRBD2	TRBV5-4	TRBJ2-1	many
TGTGCCAGCAGTGAAACAGGGGGAAGGGATGGCTACACCTTC	CASSETGGRDGYTF	TRBD1	TRBV6-1	TRBJ1-2	many
TGTGCCAGCAGTATGGACAGGGAGTCTCGCTATGAGCAGTTCTTC	CASSMDRESRYEQFF	TRBD1	TRBV6-1	TRBJ2-1	-
TGTGCCAGCAGCGTAGCCGGAGCAATCGGGCTTGATAATGAAAAACTGTTTTTT	CASSVAGAIGLDNEKLFF	-	TRBV9	TRBJ1-4	many
TGTGCCAGCAGCGAGCGGGAGGGCTACGAGCAGTACTTC	CASSEREGYEQYF	TRBD2	TRBV2	TRBJ2-7	-
TGTGCCAGCAGCGAAACCGGGACCAACACAGATACGCAGTATTTT	CASSETGTNTDTQYF	-	TRBV9	TRBJ2-3	many
TGTGCCAGCAGTTTACGGACTAGCGGGGGCAATGAGCAGTTCTTC	CASSLRTSGGNEQFF	TRBD2	TRBV27	TRBJ2-1	many
TGTGCCAGCAGCGTAGACGTCTACGCTAACTATGGCTACACCTTC	CASSVDVYANYGYTF	-	TRBV9	TRBJ1-2	-
TGTGCCAGCTCACCACAGGGAGGGTACATTCAGTACTTC	CASSPQGGYIQYF	TRBD2	TRBV18	TRBJ2-4	many
TGTGCCTGGAGCGTGTCAGGGGTCACAGATACGCAGTATTTT	CAWSVSGVTDTQYF	-	TRBV30	TRBJ2-3	many
TGTGCCAGCAGCGGGACAGTCCGTTTTCAACCCCTCCACTTT	CASSGTVRFQPLHF	TRBD1	TRBV11-2	TRBJ1-6	many
TGTGCCTGGAGTGTACAGGGTTTAACCAAAAACATTCAGTACTTC	CAWSVQGLTKNIQYF	-	TRBV30	TRBJ2-4	many
TGTGCCAGCAGTCCCACTCTAGGACATGGTTTTGAAGAGACCCAGTACTTC	CASSPTLGHGFEETQYF	-	TRBV27	TRBJ2-5	-
TGTGCCAGCAGCCCAGTTTGGGGCGGGCAGTACTTC	CASSPVWGGQYF	-	TRBV7-9	TRBJ2-7	-
TGTGCCAGCAGTGAAGGTCGACTAGCGGAGATCTACGAGCAGTACTTC	CASSEGRLAEIYEQYF	TRBD2	TRBV6-1	TRBJ2-7	medium-sized
TGCAGCCTGAAAAGAGGGACAGTGCCTTGTTTATCCTCTGGGGCCAACGTCCTGACTTTC	CSLKRGTVPCLSSGANVLTF	TRBD1	TRBV29-1	TRBJ2-6	few
TGTGCCAGCATAACACACGAAGGTATAGGAGTGAGCTCCGCCTACGAGCAGTACTTC	CASITHEGIGVSSAYEQYF	-	TRBV6-2/TRBV6-3	TRBJ2-7	-
TGTGCCACCCAGAGTGACAGGGGGAACAATGAGCAGTTCTTC	CATQSDRGNNEQFF	TRBD1	TRBV11-2	TRBJ2-1	many
TGTGCCAGCATCCGCGGGTTTAACACCGGGGAGCTGTTTTTT	CASIRGFNTGELFF	-	TRBV19	TRBJ2-2	many
TGTGCCAGCATCTTCCTCGGGACTATCGGGGGGTTGGAGACCCAGTACTTC	CASIFLGTIGGLETQYF	TRBD2	TRBV7-6	TRBJ2-5	-
TGCGCCAGCAGCCAAGAAGGGCTAGCGGGAAACACCGGGGAGCTGTTTTTT	CASSQEGLAGNTGELFF	TRBD2	TRBV4-3	TRBJ2-2	many
TGTGCCAGCAGTGACTGGCAGGGGGCGGCCCGCTCTGGGGCCAACGTCCTGACTTTC	CASSDWQGAARSGANVLTF	TRBD1	TRBV25-1	TRBJ2-6	many